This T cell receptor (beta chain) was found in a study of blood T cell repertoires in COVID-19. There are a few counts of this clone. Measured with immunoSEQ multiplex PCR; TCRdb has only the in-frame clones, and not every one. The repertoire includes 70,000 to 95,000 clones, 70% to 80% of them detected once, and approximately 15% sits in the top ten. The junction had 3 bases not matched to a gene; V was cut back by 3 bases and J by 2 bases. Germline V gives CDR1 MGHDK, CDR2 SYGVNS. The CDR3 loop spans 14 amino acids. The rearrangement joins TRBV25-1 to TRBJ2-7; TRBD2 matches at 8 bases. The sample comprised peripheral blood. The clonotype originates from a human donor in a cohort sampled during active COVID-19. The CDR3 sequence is CASSDAGGAYEQYF. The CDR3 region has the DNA TGTGCCAGCAGTGATGCGGGAGGAGCCTACGAGCAGTACTTC.